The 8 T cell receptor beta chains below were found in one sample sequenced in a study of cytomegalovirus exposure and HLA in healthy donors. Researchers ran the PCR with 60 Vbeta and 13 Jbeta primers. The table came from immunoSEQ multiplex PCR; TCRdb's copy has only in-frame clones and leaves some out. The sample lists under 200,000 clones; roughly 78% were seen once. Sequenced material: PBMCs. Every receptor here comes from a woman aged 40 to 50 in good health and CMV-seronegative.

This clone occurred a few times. This chain's CDR3 is CASSSGGNTEAFF. Here the CDR3 DNA reads TGTGCCAGCAGCTCAGGAGGGAACACTGAAGCTTTCTTT. V and J are TRBV11-2 and TRBJ1-1; D uncertain. The CDR3 extends over 13 amino acids. The germline V and J ends were trimmed by 4 bases and 1 base, with 7 bases remaining between them. CDR1 SGHAT and CDR2 FQNNGV come from the germline V gene.

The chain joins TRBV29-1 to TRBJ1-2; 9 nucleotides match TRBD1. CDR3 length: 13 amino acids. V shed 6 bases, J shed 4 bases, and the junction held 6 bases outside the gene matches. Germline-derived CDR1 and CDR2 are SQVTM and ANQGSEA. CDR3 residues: CSVPGTGIYGYTF. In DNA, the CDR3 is TGCAGCGTACCCGGGACAGGGATCTATGGCTACACCTTC.

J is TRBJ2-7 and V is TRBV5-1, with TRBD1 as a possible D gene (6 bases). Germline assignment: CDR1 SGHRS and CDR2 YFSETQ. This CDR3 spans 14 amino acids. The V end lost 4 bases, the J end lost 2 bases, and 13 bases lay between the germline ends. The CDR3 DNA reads TGCGCCAGCAGCCAGGACAGTTATGCCTACGAGCAGTACTTC. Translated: CASSQDSYAYEQYF.

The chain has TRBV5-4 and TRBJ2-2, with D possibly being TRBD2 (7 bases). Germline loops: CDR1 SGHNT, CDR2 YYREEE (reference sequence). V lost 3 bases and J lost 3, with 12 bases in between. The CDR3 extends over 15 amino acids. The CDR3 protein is CASSSKGGHTGELFF. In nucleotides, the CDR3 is TGTGCCAGCAGCTCCAAGGGGGGGCACACCGGGGAGCTGTTTTTT.

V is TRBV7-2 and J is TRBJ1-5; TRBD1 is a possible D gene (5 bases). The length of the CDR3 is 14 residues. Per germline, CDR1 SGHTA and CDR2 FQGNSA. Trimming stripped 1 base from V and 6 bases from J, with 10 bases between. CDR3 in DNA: TGTGCCAGCAGCTTAGGCGGGGCCGGTCAGCCCCAGCATTTT. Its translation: CASSLGGAGQPQHF.

The CDR3 coding sequence is TGTGCCAGCAGCCCGACTGACGGCGCTGAAGCTTTCTTT. This sequence encodes CASSPTDGAEAFF. The chain is built from TRBV7-9 and TRBJ1-1, with no clear D. Trimming took 5 bases from V and 6 from J, leaving 13 bases between them. This CDR3 contains 13 residues. Germline V gene lookup returns CDR1 SEHNR and CDR2 FQNEAQ (reference sequence).

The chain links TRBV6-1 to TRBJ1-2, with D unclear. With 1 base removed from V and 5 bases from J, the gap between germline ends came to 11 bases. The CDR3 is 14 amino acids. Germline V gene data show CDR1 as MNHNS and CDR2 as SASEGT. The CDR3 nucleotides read TGTGCCAGCAGTGAAGGGCGGCAGATTTATGGCTACACCTTC. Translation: CASSEGRQIYGYTF.

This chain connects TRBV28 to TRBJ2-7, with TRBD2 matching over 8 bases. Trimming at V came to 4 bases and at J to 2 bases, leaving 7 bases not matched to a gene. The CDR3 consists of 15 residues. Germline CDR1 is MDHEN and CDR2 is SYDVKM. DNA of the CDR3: TGTGCCAGCAGTTCCTCTAGCGGGTCAGCCTACGAGCAGTACTTC. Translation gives CASSSSSGSAYEQYF.